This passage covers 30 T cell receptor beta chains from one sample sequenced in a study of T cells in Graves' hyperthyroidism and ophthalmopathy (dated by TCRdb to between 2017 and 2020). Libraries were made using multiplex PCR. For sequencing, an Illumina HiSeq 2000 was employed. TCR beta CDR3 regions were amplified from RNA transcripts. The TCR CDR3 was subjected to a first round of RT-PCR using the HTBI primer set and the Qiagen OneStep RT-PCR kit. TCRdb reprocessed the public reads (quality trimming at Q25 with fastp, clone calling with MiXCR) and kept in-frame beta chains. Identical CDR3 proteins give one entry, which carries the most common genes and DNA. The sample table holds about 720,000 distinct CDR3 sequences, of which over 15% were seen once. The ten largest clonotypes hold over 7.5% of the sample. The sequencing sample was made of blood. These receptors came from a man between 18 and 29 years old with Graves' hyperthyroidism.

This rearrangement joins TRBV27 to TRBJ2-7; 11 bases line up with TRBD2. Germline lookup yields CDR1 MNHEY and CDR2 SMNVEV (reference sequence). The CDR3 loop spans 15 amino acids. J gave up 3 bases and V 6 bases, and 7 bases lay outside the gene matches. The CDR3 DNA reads TGTGCCAGCAGCCGCCCCGGGACTAGCGGCTACGAGCAGTACTTC. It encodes CASSRPGTSGYEQYF.

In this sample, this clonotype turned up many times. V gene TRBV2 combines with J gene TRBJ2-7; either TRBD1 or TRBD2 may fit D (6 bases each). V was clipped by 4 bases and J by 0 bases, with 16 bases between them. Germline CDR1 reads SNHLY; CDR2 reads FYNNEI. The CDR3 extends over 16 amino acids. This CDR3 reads CASSGKGGTLSYEQYF. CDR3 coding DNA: TGTGCCAGCAGTGGGAAGGGGGGCACTCTCTCCTACGAGCAGTACTTC.

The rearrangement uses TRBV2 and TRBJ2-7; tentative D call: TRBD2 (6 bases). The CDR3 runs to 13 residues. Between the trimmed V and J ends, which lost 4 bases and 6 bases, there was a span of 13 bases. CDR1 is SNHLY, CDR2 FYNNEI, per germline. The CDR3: CASSGTTLGEQYF. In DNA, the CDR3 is TGTGCCAGCAGTGGGACTACCCTGGGCGAGCAGTACTTC.

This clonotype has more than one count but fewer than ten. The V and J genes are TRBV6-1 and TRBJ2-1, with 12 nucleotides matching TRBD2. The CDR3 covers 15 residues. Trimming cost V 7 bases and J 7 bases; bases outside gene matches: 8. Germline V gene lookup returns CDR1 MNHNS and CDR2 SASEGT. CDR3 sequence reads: CASTKTSGSLNEQFF. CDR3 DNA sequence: TGTGCCAGCACCAAGACTAGCGGGAGTCTTAATGAGCAGTTCTTC.

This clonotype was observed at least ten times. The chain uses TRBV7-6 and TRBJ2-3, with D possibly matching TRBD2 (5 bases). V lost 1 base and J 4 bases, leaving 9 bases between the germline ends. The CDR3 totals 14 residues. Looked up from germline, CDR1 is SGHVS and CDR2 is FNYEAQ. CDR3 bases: TGTGCCAGCAGCTTAGAACTAGATTCAGATACGCAGTATTTT. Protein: CASSLELDSDTQYF.

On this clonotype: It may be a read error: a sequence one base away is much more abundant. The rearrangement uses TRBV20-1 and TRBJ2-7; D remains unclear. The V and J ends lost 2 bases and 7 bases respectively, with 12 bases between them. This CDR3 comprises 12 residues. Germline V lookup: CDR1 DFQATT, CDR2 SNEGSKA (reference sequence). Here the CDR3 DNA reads TGCAGTGCTAGACTTTCGGGCTGGGAGCAGTACTTC. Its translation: CSARLSGWEQYF.

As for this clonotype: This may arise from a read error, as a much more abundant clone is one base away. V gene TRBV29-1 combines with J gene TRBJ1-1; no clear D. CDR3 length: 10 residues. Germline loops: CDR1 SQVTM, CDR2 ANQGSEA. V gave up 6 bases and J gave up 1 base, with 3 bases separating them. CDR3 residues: CSVKNTEAFF. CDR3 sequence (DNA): TGCAGCGTCAAGAACACTGAAGCTTTCTTT.

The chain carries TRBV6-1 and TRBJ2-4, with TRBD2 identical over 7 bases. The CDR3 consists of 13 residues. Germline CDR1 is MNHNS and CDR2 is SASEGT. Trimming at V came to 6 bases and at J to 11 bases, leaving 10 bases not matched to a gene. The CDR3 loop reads CASSPPGRGVQYF. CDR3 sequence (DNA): TGTGCCAGCAGCCCACCGGGACGGGGGGTTCAGTACTTC.

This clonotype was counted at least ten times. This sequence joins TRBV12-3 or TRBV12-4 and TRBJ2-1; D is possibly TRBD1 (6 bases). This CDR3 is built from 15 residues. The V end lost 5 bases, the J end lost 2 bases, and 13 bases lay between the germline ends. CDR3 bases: TGTGCCAGCAGTACCTCGACAGGCGCCTACAATGAGCAGTTCTTC. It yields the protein CASSTSTGAYNEQFF.

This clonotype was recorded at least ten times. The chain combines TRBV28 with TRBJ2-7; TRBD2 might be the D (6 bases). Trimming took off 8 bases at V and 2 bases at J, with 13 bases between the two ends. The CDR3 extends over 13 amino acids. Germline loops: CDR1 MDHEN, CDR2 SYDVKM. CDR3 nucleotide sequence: TGTGCCAGCGGAGGGGACGGAACCTACGAGCAGTACTTC. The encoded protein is CASGGDGTYEQYF. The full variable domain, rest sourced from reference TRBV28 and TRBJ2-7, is DVKVTQSSRYLVKRTGEKVFLECVQDMDHENMFWYRQDPGLGLRLIYFSYDVKMKEKGDIPEGYSVSREKKERFSLILESASTNQTSMYLCASGGDGTYEQYFGPGTRLTVT.

The CDR3 region has the DNA TGTGCCAGCAGTTTAGTAGTGGGTTCTAACTATGGCTACACCTTC. It codes for CASSLVVGSNYGYTF. The chain links TRBV27 to TRBJ1-2; D unresolved. The CDR3 has 15 residues. The V gene lost 2 bases and the J gene lost 0 bases, with 10 bases spanning the gap. Germline assignment: CDR1 MNHEY and CDR2 SMNVEV (reference sequence).

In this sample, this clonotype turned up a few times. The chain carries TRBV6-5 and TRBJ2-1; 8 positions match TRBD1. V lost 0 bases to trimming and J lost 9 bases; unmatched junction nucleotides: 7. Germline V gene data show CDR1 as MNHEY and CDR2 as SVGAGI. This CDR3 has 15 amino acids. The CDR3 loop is CASSYSGQGAGEQFF. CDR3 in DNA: TGTGCCAGCAGTTACTCGGGTCAGGGGGCCGGTGAGCAGTTCTTC.

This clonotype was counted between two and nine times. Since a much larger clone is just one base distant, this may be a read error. This CDR3 reads CASSLRVRGRRTEASF. The CDR3 DNA reads TGTGCCAGCAGTTTAAGGGTCAGGGGGCGCCGGACTGAAGCTTCCTTT. V is TRBV27 and J is TRBJ1-1, with 8 bases matching TRBD1. Germline V gives CDR1 MNHEY, CDR2 SMNVEV (reference sequence). CDR3 size: 16 residues.

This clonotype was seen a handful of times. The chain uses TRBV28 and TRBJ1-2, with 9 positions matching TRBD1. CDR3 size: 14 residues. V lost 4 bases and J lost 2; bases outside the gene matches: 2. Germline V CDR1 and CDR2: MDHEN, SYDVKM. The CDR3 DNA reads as TGTGCCAGCAGTTCGACAGGGGGAAACTATGGCTACACCTTC. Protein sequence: CASSSTGGNYGYTF.

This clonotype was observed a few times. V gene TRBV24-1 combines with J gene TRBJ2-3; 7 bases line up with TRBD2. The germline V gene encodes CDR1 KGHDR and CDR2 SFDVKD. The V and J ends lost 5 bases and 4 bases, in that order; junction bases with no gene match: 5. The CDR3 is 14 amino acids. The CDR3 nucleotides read TGTGCCACCAGTGCGGTGGGAGGGGCAGATACGCAGTATTTT. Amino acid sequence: CATSAVGGADTQYF.

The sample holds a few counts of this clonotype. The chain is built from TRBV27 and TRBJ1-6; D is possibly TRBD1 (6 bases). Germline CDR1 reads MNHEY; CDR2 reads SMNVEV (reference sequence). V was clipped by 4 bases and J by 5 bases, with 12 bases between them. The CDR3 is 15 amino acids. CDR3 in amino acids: CASSSTGHHNSPLHF. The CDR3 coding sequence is TGTGCCAGCAGTTCAACGGGACACCATAATTCACCCCTCCACTTT.

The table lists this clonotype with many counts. The CDR3 DNA follows: TGTGCCAGCAGTCGAGGACCGAGCTACGAGCAGTACTTC. It specifies CASSRGPSYEQYF. The V and J genes are TRBV6-1 and TRBJ2-7; no firm D call. V was cut by 5 bases and J by 3 bases, with 11 bases left in between. Germline CDR1 is MNHNS and CDR2 is SASEGT. This CDR3 comprises 13 residues.

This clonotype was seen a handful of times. In DNA form, the CDR3 reads TGTGCCAGCAGTTACTCGGGGACTAGCGGGAGTCCAGATACGCAGTATTTT. It specifies CASSYSGTSGSPDTQYF. V is TRBV6-2 or TRBV6-3 and J is TRBJ2-3; 14 bases map to TRBD2. CDR3 length: 17 residues. Per germline, CDR1 MNHEY and CDR2 SVGEGT. V gave up 0 bases and J gave up 4 bases; unmatched junction bases: 3.

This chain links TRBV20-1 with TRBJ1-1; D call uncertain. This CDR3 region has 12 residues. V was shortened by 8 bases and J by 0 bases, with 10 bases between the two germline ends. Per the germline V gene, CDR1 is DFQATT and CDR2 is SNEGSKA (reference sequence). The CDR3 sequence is CSFPQLNTEAFF. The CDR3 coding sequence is TGCAGTTTCCCTCAGCTGAACACTGAAGCTTTCTTT.

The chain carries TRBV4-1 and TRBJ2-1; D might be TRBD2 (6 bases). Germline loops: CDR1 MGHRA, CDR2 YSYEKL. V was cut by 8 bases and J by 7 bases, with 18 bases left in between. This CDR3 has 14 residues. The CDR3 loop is CASDFSGTSNEQFF. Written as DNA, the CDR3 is TGCGCCAGCGATTTCTCCGGGACTTCGAATGAGCAGTTCTTC.

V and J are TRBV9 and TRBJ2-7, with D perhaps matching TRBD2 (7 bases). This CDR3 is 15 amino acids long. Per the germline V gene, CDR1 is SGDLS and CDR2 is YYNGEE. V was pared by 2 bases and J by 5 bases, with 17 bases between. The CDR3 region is CASSVGAGAYDEQYF. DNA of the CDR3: TGTGCCAGCAGCGTTGGTGCGGGGGCCTACGACGAGCAGTACTTC.

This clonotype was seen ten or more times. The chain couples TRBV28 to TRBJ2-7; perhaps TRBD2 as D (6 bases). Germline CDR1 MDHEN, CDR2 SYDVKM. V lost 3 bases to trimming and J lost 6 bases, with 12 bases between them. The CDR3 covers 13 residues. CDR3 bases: TGTGCCAGCAGTTTGCCGGGAGAAGGCGAGCAGTACTTC. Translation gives CASSLPGEGEQYF. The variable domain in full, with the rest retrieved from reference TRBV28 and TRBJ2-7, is DVKVTQSSRYLVKRTGEKVFLECVQDMDHENMFWYRQDPGLGLRLIYFSYDVKMKEKGDIPEGYSVSREKKERFSLILESASTNQTSMYLCASSLPGEGEQYFGPGTRLTVT.

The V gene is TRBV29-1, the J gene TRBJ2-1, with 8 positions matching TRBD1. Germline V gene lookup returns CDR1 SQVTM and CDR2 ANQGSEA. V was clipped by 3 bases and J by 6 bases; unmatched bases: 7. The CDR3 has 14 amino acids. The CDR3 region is CSVDIGQGSNEQFF. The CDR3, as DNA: TGCAGCGTTGACATCGGACAGGGCAGCAATGAGCAGTTCTTC.

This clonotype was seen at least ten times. This CDR3 is CATRSSGELFF. DNA for the CDR3: TGTGCCACTAGAAGCAGCGGGGAGCTGTTTTTT. The V and J genes are TRBV27 and TRBJ2-2; D uncertain. Deletions cut 10 bases from V and 7 bases from J, with 10 bases between. Looked up from germline, CDR1 is MNHEY and CDR2 is SMNVEV (reference sequence). The CDR3 is 11 amino acids.

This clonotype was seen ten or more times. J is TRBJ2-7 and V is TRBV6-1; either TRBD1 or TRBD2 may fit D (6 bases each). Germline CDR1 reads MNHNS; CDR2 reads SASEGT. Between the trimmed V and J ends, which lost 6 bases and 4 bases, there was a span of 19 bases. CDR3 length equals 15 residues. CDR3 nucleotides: TGTGCCAGCAGGGAGACAGGAGGGGAGACTTACGAGCAGTACTTC. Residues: CASRETGGETYEQYF.

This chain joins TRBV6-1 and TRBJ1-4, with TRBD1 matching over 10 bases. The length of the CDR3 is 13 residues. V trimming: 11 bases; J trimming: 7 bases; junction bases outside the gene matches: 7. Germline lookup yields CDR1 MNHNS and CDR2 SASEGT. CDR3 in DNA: TGTGCCTCCGACAGGGGGCGCTTTGAAAAACTGTTTTTT. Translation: CASDRGRFEKLFF.

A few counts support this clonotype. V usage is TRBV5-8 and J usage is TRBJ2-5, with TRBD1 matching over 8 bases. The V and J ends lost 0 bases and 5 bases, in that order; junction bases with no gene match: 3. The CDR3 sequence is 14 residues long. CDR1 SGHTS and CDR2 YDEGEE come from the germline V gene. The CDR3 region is CASSLGRQGETQYF. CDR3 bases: TGTGCCAGCAGCTTGGGGAGACAGGGGGAGACCCAGTACTTC.

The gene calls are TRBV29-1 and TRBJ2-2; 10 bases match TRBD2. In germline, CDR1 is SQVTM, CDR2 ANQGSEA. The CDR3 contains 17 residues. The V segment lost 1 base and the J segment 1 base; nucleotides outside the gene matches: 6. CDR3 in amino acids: CSVEGLAGVGNTGELFF. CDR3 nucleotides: TGCAGCGTTGAAGGGCTAGCGGGAGTAGGGAACACCGGGGAGCTGTTTTTT.

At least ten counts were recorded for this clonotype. The CDR3 DNA is TGTGCCAGCAGTTTATCCGGACTAGCTGTCGACGAGCAGTACTTC. Translated: CASSLSGLAVDEQYF. The chain joins TRBV28 to TRBJ2-7, with TRBD2 matching over 8 bases. The V and J ends lost 1 base and 5 bases, in that order; junction bases with no gene match: 7. Germline assignment: CDR1 MDHEN and CDR2 SYDVKM. The CDR3 spans 15 residues.

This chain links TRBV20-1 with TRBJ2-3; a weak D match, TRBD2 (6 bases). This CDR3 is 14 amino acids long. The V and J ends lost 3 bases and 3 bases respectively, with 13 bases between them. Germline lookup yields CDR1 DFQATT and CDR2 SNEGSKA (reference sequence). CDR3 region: CSASGEGGTDTQYF. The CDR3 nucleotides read TGCAGTGCTAGTGGTGAGGGAGGAACAGATACGCAGTATTTT.